The TCR beta chain described here comes from a study of blood T cell repertoires in COVID-19. Data came from immunoSEQ multiplex PCR; TCRdb stores just in-frame clones and leaves some out. Of about 220,000 clones in the sample, roughly four fifths were seen once. In germline, CDR1 is SNHLY, CDR2 FYNNEI. CDR3 length: 17 residues. Unmatched junction bases numbered 15, after V lost 6 bases and J lost 6 bases. The TCR comes from a woman aged 55 to 70 who had recovered from COVID-19. The sequenced material came from PBMCs or T cells enriched from blood (not recorded which). The genes are TRBV2 and TRBJ1-2; 11 bases match TRBD1. The CDR3 nucleotides read TGTGCCAGCAGGACGATACTCAGGGACAGGGGGAATAATGGCTACACCTTC. Its protein is CASRTILRDRGNNGYTF.